This entry is about one T cell receptor beta chain. Its antigen remains unidentified. The protocol was immunoSEQ multiplex PCR, while the TCRdb copy is restricted to in-frame clones and leaves out a portion. The sample has hundreds of thousands of clones; 75% to 95% are singletons. The data derive from a study of Ad26.COV2.S vaccination and SARS-CoV-2 variants. The treatment here: some 20 received Ad26.COV2.S at low or high dose, single or two shots; 5 received placebo; per-sample allocation not given. The samples date from day 63 after the first vaccine or placebo injection. The CDR3 runs to 15 residues. Germline V gives CDR1 ENHRY, CDR2 SYGVKD. The ends lost 2 bases at V and 4 bases at J; junction bases unmatched: 5. General study results and limits: Vaccinees reportedly had broad spike-specific CD8+ and CD4+ T cell responses. Participants given vaccine showed non-spike TCR breadth similar to that of placebo recipients.

The TCR was taken from a person between 18 and 65 years old who received the Ad26.COV2.S COVID-19 vaccine or a placebo. The material sequenced was peripheral blood, taken in a trial of Ad26.COV2.S vaccine versus placebo. This chain uses TRBV10-3 with TRBJ2-1, with 7 bases matching TRBD1. The CDR3 nucleotides are TGTGCCATCAGTGAGACCGGACAGGCGTACAATGAGCAGTTCTTC. Amino acids: CAISETGQAYNEQFF.